This is a list of T cell receptor beta chains from one sample in a study of CD4 T cells in lung cancer. The protocol was immunoSEQ multiplex PCR, while the TCRdb copy is restricted to in-frame clones and leaves out a portion. The table has more than 9,000 clones, approximately 66% seen once. Source material: normal lung tissue taken away from the tumor. The receptor source for this set is a man aged 60-69 years with non-small cell lung cancer. CDR3s include the opening cysteine and the closing phenylalanine or tryptophan. A D gene is named only where the DNA matches it firmly. Size tells how often a clone was seen (once, few, many) or the class of an expanded clone, and some rows leave it out.

V	D	J	size	CDR3	DNA
TRBV27	TRBD2	TRBJ2-1	few	CASSSRTSSYNEQFF	TGTGCCAGCAGTTCCAGGACTAGCTCCTACAATGAGCAGTTCTTC
TRBV4-1	TRBD1	TRBJ2-3	few	CASSGQATDTQYF	TGCGCCAGCAGCGGACAGGCCACAGATACGCAGTATTTT
TRBV29-1	.	TRBJ2-7	.	CSGGLTLGEQYF	TGCAGCGGCGGACTCACCCTTGGGGAGCAGTACTTC
TRBV27	TRBD1	TRBJ1-1	.	CASKWTGGTEAFF	TGTGCCAGCAAATGGACAGGGGGCACTGAAGCTTTCTTT
TRBV30	.	TRBJ1-6	.	CAWSVALSSYNSPLHF	TGTGCCTGGAGTGTTGCACTGAGCTCCTATAATTCACCCCTCCACTTT
TRBV7-6	TRBD1	TRBJ2-1	.	CASSLVQGAGNEQFF	TGTGCCAGCAGCTTAGTACAGGGGGCGGGTAATGAGCAGTTCTTC
TRBV6-1	.	TRBJ1-1	.	CASSPAEELEAFF	TGTGCCAGCAGTCCAGCAGAGGAATTAGAAGCTTTCTTT
TRBV9	.	TRBJ1-1	.	CASSVDGHPNTEAFF	TGTGCCAGCAGCGTAGATGGACATCCGAACACTGAAGCTTTCTTT
TRBV6-5	TRBD2	TRBJ2-1	.	CASSWTSGSPNEQFF	TGTGCCAGCAGTTGGACTAGCGGGAGCCCAAATGAGCAGTTCTTC
TRBV7-3	.	TRBJ1-3	.	CASSPVAVPSGNTIYF	TGTGCCAGCAGCCCGGTCGCGGTGCCCTCTGGAAACACCATATATTTT
TRBV28	TRBD1	TRBJ2-6	.	CASRRPSGTEAWRANVLTF	TGTGCCAGCAGGAGACCTTCCGGGACAGAGGCTTGGAGGGCCAACGTCCTGACTTTC
TRBV9	.	TRBJ1-4	.	CASSVPGNEKLFF	TGTGCCAGCAGCGTACCAGGGAATGAAAAACTGTTTTTT
TRBV5-1	.	TRBJ2-1	.	CASIKGGAGALGEQFF	TGCGCCAGCATCAAGGGGGGGGCGGGGGCCCTCGGTGAGCAGTTCTTC
TRBV6-4	.	TRBJ2-1	medium-sized	CASSDHPTPLFF	TGTGCCAGCAGTGACCATCCTACTCCCCTGTTCTTC
TRBV18	.	TRBJ1-4	few	CASSPPRGGEKLFF	TGTGCCAGCTCACCACCTCGAGGGGGTGAAAAACTGTTTTTT
TRBV4-2	TRBD1	TRBJ1-1	.	CASSQVPLTGGTEAFF	TGTGCCAGCAGCCAAGTTCCCCTGACAGGGGGGACTGAAGCTTTCTTT
TRBV29-1	.	TRBJ1-2	few	CSVGQDGGYTF	TGCAGCGTTGGACAGGATGGTGGCTACACCTTC
TRBV30	.	TRBJ1-5	once	CAWRATPASNQPQHF	TGTGCCTGGAGGGCTACACCAGCGAGCAATCAGCCCCAGCATTTT
TRBV7-2	.	TRBJ2-1	.	CASSLEAETYNEQFF	TGTGCCAGCAGCTTAGAGGCGGAAACGTACAATGAGCAGTTCTTC
TRBV5-4	TRBD2	TRBJ2-1	.	CASSTGLAGVSNEQFF	TGTGCCAGCAGCACGGGACTAGCGGGAGTCTCCAATGAGCAGTTCTTC
TRBV9	.	TRBJ2-2	.	CASSQSSGELFF	TGTGCCAGCAGCCAGTCTAGCGGGGAGCTGTTTTTT
TRBV27	.	TRBJ2-5	.	CASSPGIGQETQYF	TGTGCCAGCAGTCCGGGAATTGGCCAGGAGACCCAGTACTTC
TRBV10-2	TRBD1	TRBJ2-6	.	CASSGLSRDRGGSGANVLTF	TGCGCCAGCAGTGGTCTAAGCCGGGACAGGGGGGGATCTGGGGCCAACGTCCTGACTTTC
TRBV7-9	.	TRBJ2-3	.	CASSLSGGGWRDTQYF	TGTGCCAGCAGCTTGTCGGGGGGCGGTTGGAGGGATACGCAGTATTTT
TRBV9	.	TRBJ2-1	.	CASSVLRDEQFF	TGTGCCAGCAGCGTCTTACGGGATGAGCAGTTCTTC
TRBV5-4	.	TRBJ2-3	.	CASSLGVVSADTQYF	TGTGCCAGCAGCTTGGGAGTGGTTTCGGCAGATACGCAGTATTTT
TRBV7-2	.	TRBJ2-3	medium-sized	CASSFGGSDTQYF	TGTGCCAGCAGCTTCGGAGGTAGTGATACGCAGTATTTT
TRBV30	.	TRBJ2-2	.	CAWRSYYTGELFF	TGTGCCTGGAGAAGTTACTACACCGGGGAGCTGTTTTTT
TRBV19	.	TRBJ1-2	.	CASSISGDYGYTF	TGTGCCAGTAGTATATCAGGTGACTATGGCTACACCTTC
TRBV19	TRBD1	TRBJ2-1	medium-sized	CASRDRVANEQFF	TGTGCCAGTAGGGACAGGGTGGCCAATGAGCAGTTCTTC